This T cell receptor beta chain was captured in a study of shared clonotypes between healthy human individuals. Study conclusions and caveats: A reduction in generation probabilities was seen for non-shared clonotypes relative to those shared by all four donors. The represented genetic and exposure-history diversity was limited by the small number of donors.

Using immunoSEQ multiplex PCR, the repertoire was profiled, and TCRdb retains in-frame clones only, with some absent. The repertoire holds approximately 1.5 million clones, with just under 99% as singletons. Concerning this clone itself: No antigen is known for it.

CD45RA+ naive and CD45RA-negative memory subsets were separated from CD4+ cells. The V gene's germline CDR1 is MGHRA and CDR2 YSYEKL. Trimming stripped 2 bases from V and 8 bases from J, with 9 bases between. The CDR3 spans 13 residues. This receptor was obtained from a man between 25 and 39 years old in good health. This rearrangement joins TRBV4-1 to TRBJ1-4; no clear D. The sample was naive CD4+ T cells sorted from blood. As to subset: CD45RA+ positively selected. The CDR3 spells CASSQRVPEKLFF. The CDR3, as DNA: TGCGCCAGCAGCCAAAGAGTTCCCGAAAAACTGTTTTTT.